This is a list of T cell receptor beta chains from one sample in a study of T cell responses to AZD1222 COVID-19 vaccine. TCRdb keeps only in-frame clones here, not all; method: immunoSEQ multiplex PCR. The sample contains some 150,000 clones, roughly 92% of which appear only once. The specimen comprised peripheral blood, sampled on day 0 of AZD1222 vaccination. The receptors stem from an adult in good health. The CDR3 runs from the conserved cysteine through the conserved F or W. Fields, in order: V gene, clone size, J gene, D gene, CDR3 DNA, CDR3 protein. A D gene is named only where the DNA matches it firmly. Clone size is shown for a subset of rows, as once, few, many or a class of expanded clone.

V: TRBV5-1
size: .
J: TRBJ2-5
D: .
DNA: TGCGCCAGCAGGTTGGGGGAGCCCCAAGAGACCCAGTACTTC
CDR3: CASRLGEPQETQYF

V: TRBV11-2
size: once
J: TRBJ2-5
D: TRBD1
DNA: TGTGCCAGCAGCTTGGGGACAGAAGAGACCCAGTACTTC
CDR3: CASSLGTEETQYF

V: TRBV5-8
size: .
J: TRBJ2-5
D: .
DNA: TGTGCCAGCAGCTTGGCCCGGCGGGAGACCCAGTACTTC
CDR3: CASSLARRETQYF

V: TRBV4-1
size: .
J: TRBJ2-1
D: .
DNA: TGCGCCAGCAGCCAAGCGGGACACCCCTACAATGAGCAGTTCTTC
CDR3: CASSQAGHPYNEQFF

V: TRBV5-5
size: .
J: TRBJ1-3
D: .
DNA: TGTGCCAGCAGCCATGACGGTTCCGAGGTTTGGTCTGGAAACACCATATATTTT
CDR3: CASSHDGSEVWSGNTIYF

V: TRBV18
size: .
J: TRBJ2-2
D: TRBD2
DNA: TGTGCCAGTTCCGGGACTAGCGCCACCGGGGAGCTGTTTTTT
CDR3: CASSGTSATGELFF

V: TRBV5-1
size: .
J: TRBJ1-1
D: .
DNA: TGCGCCAGCAGCGACCTCGGTAACACTGAAGCTTTCTTT
CDR3: CASSDLGNTEAFF

V: TRBV29-1
size: .
J: TRBJ1-2
D: TRBD1
DNA: TGCAGCGTTGACCGGGACAGGTTTGGCTACACCTTC
CDR3: CSVDRDRFGYTF

V: TRBV2
size: .
J: TRBJ2-1
D: TRBD2
DNA: TGTGCCAGCAGTGCCCTTACTAGCGGCTCCTACAATGAGCAGTTCTTC
CDR3: CASSALTSGSYNEQFF

V: TRBV7-9
size: .
J: TRBJ2-7
D: .
DNA: TGTGCCAGCAGCTTAGGACAGTACTTC
CDR3: CASSLGQYF

V: TRBV7-3
size: .
J: TRBJ2-1
D: .
DNA: TGTGCCAGCAGCTTAGAGTTGGGGTACAATGAGCAGTTCTTC
CDR3: CASSLELGYNEQFF

V: TRBV6-6
size: .
J: TRBJ1-5
D: .
DNA: TGTGCCAGCAGTGCCCACAGGGGCAATCAGCCCCAGCATTTT
CDR3: CASSAHRGNQPQHF

V: TRBV24-1
size: .
J: TRBJ2-1
D: TRBD2
DNA: TGTGCCACCAGTGAATCCCCTAGCGGGGGGGTGCATGAGCAGTTCTTC
CDR3: CATSESPSGGVHEQFF

V: TRBV6-2/TRBV6-3
size: once
J: TRBJ1-5
D: .
DNA: TGTGCCAGCAGTTACTTACTCCAAAGTGGTCAGCCCCAGCATTTT
CDR3: CASSYLLQSGQPQHF

V: TRBV5-1
size: few
J: TRBJ2-1
D: TRBD2
DNA: TGCGCCAGCAGCTTGGCGGGAGGGGCCTACAATGAGCAGTTCTTC
CDR3: CASSLAGGAYNEQFF

V: TRBV6-6
size: once
J: TRBJ1-6
D: .
DNA: TGTGCCAGCAGACTTCTGGGCTCACCCCTCCACTTT
CDR3: CASRLLGSPLHF

V: TRBV12-3/TRBV12-4
size: .
J: TRBJ2-2
D: .
DNA: TGTGCCAGCAGTTTGACATATACCGGGGAGCTGTTTTTT
CDR3: CASSLTYTGELFF

V: TRBV2
size: .
J: TRBJ2-3
D: .
DNA: TGTGCCAGCAGTCCTCGGACCAGCGATACGCAGTATTTT
CDR3: CASSPRTSDTQYF

V: TRBV5-1
size: .
J: TRBJ2-5
D: TRBD2
DNA: TGCGCCAGCAGCCTCCTAGCGGGAGTTAAGGAGACCCAGTACTTC
CDR3: CASSLLAGVKETQYF

V: TRBV4-1
size: .
J: TRBJ1-1
D: TRBD1
DNA: TGCGCCAGCAGCCAACCGTCACGACAGGGGAACACTGAAGCTTTCTTT
CDR3: CASSQPSRQGNTEAFF

V: TRBV2
size: .
J: TRBJ1-1
D: .
DNA: TGTGCCAGCAGTGAAGTCGCGGGGCCAACTGAAGCTTTCTTT
CDR3: CASSEVAGPTEAFF

V: TRBV5-6
size: .
J: TRBJ2-3
D: .
DNA: TGTGCCAGCAGCTTGGGAAGGGCAGATACGCAGTATTTT
CDR3: CASSLGRADTQYF

V: TRBV5-1
size: .
J: TRBJ2-5
D: TRBD2
DNA: TGCGCCAGCAGCCTAGGACTAGCGGGAGGGCCGCGAGAGACCCAGTACTTC
CDR3: CASSLGLAGGPRETQYF

V: TRBV15
size: .
J: TRBJ1-2
D: .
DNA: TGTGCCACCAGCAGAGGGCAGGGTGAGGGCTACACCTTC
CDR3: CATSRGQGEGYTF

V: TRBV6-1
size: .
J: TRBJ2-6
D: .
DNA: TGTGCCAGCAGTGCCGGACTGATCTCTGGGGCCAACGTCCTGACTTTC
CDR3: CASSAGLISGANVLTF

V: TRBV7-8
size: .
J: TRBJ1-1
D: .
DNA: TGTGCCAGCAGCTTAGCAGGGACTGAAGCTTTCTTT
CDR3: CASSLAGTEAFF

V: TRBV2
size: .
J: TRBJ2-3
D: TRBD1
DNA: TGTGCCAGCAGGCTAGGACAGGGGAGTATGGGAGATACGCAGTATTTT
CDR3: CASRLGQGSMGDTQYF

V: TRBV30
size: .
J: TRBJ2-5
D: TRBD2
DNA: TGTGCCGGGGAAGGACTAGCGGGAGACGGAGAGACCCAGTACTTC
CDR3: CAGEGLAGDGETQYF

V: TRBV7-2
size: .
J: TRBJ2-1
D: TRBD2
DNA: TGTGCCAGCAGCTTAGGTGGGACTAGCGGGGAGCTTGAGCAGTTCTTC
CDR3: CASSLGGTSGELEQFF

V: TRBV5-6
size: .
J: TRBJ2-1
D: TRBD1
DNA: TGTGCCAGCAGCTTGCGACAGGGGGGGAATGAGCAGTTCTTC
CDR3: CASSLRQGGNEQFF

V: TRBV10-3
size: .
J: TRBJ2-1
D: .
DNA: TGTGCCATCAGTGATGCCCTACCCTACAATGAGCAGTTCTTC
CDR3: CAISDALPYNEQFF

V: TRBV12-3/TRBV12-4
size: .
J: TRBJ1-1
D: .
DNA: TGTGCCAGCAGTTTTAGTACGAACACTGAAGCTTTCTTT
CDR3: CASSFSTNTEAFF

V: TRBV13
size: .
J: TRBJ2-1
D: TRBD2
DNA: TGTGCCAGCAGCTTAGAGGGACTAGCGGGAAACGGAGCGCCCGGAGTCTTC
CDR3: CASSLEGLAGNGAPGVF

V: TRBV4-1
size: .
J: TRBJ1-1
D: .
DNA: TGCGCCAGCAGCCAAACAGCCAACTTTGAAGCTTTCTTT
CDR3: CASSQTANFEAFF

V: TRBV11-3
size: .
J: TRBJ2-1
D: .
DNA: TGTGCCAGCAGTTGGGGAGGCAATGAGCAGTTCTTC
CDR3: CASSWGGNEQFF

V: TRBV19
size: .
J: TRBJ1-2
D: .
DNA: TGTGCCAGTAGATCCGGCGGGGATGGCTACACCTTC
CDR3: CASRSGGDGYTF

V: TRBV5-1
size: .
J: TRBJ2-2
D: TRBD1
DNA: TGCGCCAGCAGCTTGAAGCCGCTTGGGGGACAGCTAAACACCGGGGAGCTGTTTTTT
CDR3: CASSLKPLGGQLNTGELFF

V: TRBV19
size: .
J: TRBJ1-2
D: TRBD1
DNA: TGTGCCAGTAGTATCCAGGGGGCTTATGGCTACACCTTC
CDR3: CASSIQGAYGYTF

V: TRBV5-1
size: once
J: TRBJ1-2
D: TRBD1
DNA: TGCGCCAGCAGCCGGACAGGGCTGCCCTATGGCTACACCTTC
CDR3: CASSRTGLPYGYTF

V: TRBV4-1
size: .
J: TRBJ1-3
D: TRBD1
DNA: TGCGCCAGCAGCCAACTGACAGGGGTGGGAAACACCATATATTTT
CDR3: CASSQLTGVGNTIYF

V: TRBV4-1
size: .
J: TRBJ1-3
D: .
DNA: TGCGCCAGCAGCCAAGATGTTTGGGGTAGGACTGGAAACACCATATATTTT
CDR3: CASSQDVWGRTGNTIYF

V: TRBV9
size: .
J: TRBJ1-5
D: .
DNA: TGTGCCAGCAGCGTAGGGCCAGGGAATCAGCCCCAGCATTTT
CDR3: CASSVGPGNQPQHF

V: TRBV12-3/TRBV12-4
size: once
J: TRBJ2-1
D: .
DNA: TGTGCCAGCAGTCAAGAGTCCTACAATGAGCAGTTCTTC
CDR3: CASSQESYNEQFF

V: TRBV7-9
size: .
J: TRBJ1-6
D: .
DNA: TGTGCCAGCGTGCCGGGAACTGGGGATTCACCCCTCCACTTT
CDR3: CASVPGTGDSPLHF

V: TRBV4-2
size: .
J: TRBJ2-2
D: TRBD2
DNA: TGTGCCAGCACAGGGAGGCGGGGGGGGAACACCGGGGAGCTGTTTTTT
CDR3: CASTGRRGGNTGELFF